This T cell receptor beta chain was captured in a study of neurological immune-mediated disorders. Synthesis of cDNA was performed by 5'RACE using 10-nucleotide random UMIs. MiXCR, run by TCRdb on the 5' RACE reads, gives a single entry per CDR3 protein. This sample yields 70,000 to 95,000 distinct CDR3 sequences, of which less than 15% are seen a single time; roughly 5% belongs to the top ten. The time point is: longitudinal time-point 2. The sequence came from a female donor with HTLV-1-associated myelopathy (HAM/TSP). Sequencing was carried out using PBMCs.

The CDR3 sequence: CASSADGAGGTDTQYF. CDR3 coding DNA: TGTGCCAGCAGTGCTGACGGCGCGGGGGGCACAGATACGCAGTATTTT. J is TRBJ2-3 and V is TRBV2, with 7 positions matching TRBD2. The ends lost 4 bases at V and 1 base at J; junction bases unmatched: 8. The CDR3 is 16 amino acids. The germline V gene has CDR1 SNHLY and CDR2 FYNNEI. The full variable domain, in which reference TRBV2 and TRBJ2-3 provide the parts outside the CDR3, is EPEVTQTPSHQVTQMGQEVILRCVPISNHLYFYWYRQILGQKVEFLVSFYNNEISEKSEIFDDQFSVERPDGSNFTLKIRSTKLEDSAMYFCASSADGAGGTDTQYFGPGTRLTVL.